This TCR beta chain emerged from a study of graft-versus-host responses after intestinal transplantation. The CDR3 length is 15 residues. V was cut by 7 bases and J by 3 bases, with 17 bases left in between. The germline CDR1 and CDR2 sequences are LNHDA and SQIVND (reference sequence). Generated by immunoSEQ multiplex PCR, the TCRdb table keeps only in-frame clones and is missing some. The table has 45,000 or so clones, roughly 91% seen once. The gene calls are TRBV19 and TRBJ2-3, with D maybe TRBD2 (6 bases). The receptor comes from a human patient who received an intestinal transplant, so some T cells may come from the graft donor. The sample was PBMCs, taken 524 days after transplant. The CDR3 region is CASTSRAGWTDTQYF. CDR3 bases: TGTGCCAGTACCTCTAGGGCGGGATGGACAGATACGCAGTATTTT.